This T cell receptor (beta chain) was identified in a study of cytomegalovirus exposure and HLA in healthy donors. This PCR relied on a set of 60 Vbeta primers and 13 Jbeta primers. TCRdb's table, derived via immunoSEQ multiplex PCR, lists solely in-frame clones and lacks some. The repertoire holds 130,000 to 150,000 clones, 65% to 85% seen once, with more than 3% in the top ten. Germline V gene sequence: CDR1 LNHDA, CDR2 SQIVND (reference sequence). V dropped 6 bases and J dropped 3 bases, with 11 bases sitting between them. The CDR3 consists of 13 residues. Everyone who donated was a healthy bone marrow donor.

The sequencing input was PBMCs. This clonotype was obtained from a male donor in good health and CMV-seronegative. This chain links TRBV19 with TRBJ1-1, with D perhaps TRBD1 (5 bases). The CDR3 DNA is TGTGCCAGTAGGCAGACGGGGGACACTGAAGCTTTCTTT. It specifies CASRQTGDTEAFF. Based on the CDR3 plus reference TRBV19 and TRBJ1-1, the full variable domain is DGGITQSPKYLFRKEGQNVTLSCEQNLNHDAMYWYRQDPGQGLRLIYYSQIVNDFQKGDIAEGYSVSREKKESFPLTVTSAQKNPTAFYLCASRQTGDTEAFFGQGTRLTVV.